The 29 T cell receptor beta chains listed next were all sequenced from one sample in a study of blood T cells in healthy people across ages. A second PCR of roughly 7 to 11 cycles used a sample-barcoded 5' primer and a J-beta primer mix. TCRdb re-called the 5' RACE reads through MiXCR, storing one row per CDR3 protein. Here the sample spans approximately 1,700,000 distinct CDR3 sequences, approximately 40% being singletons. Sequenced sample: blood. The receptors were sampled from a human donor in good health.

A few counts support this clonotype. This chain connects TRBV9 to TRBJ2-1; tentative D call: TRBD2 (5 bases). The CDR3 extends over 14 amino acids. V dropped 4 bases and J dropped 8 bases, with 16 bases sitting between them. Germline V CDR1 and CDR2: SGDLS, YYNGEE. Written as DNA, the CDR3 is TGTGCCAGCAGCCCCCAGCCGGGAAGTTATGAGCAGTTCTTC. Amino acids: CASSPQPGSYEQFF.

This clonotype was recorded a few times. The V call is TRBV29-1, the J call TRBJ1-2, with D possibly TRBD1 on 6 matching bases. V was clipped by 6 bases and J by 2 bases, with 22 bases between them. Per germline, CDR1 SQVTM and CDR2 ANQGSEA. The CDR3 length is 16 residues. As DNA, the CDR3 is TGCAGCGTAAAGACAGGCCTTGATTCTATAAACTATGGCTACACCTTC. Amino acids: CSVKTGLDSINYGYTF.

This clonotype was seen only a few times. The chain has TRBV11-1 and TRBJ2-7, with D uncertain. The V gene's germline CDR1 is SGHAT and CDR2 FQDESV (reference sequence). CDR3 length equals 13 residues. V was pared by 2 bases and J by 6 bases, with 11 bases between. The CDR3 protein is CASSLSLVSEQYF. The DNA for the CDR3 is TGTGCCAGCAGCTTAAGTTTGGTGAGCGAGCAGTACTTC.

This clonotype came up a few times. J is TRBJ2-3 and V is TRBV5-1; D is perhaps TRBD1 or TRBD2 (5 bases each). Germline V gives CDR1 SGHRS, CDR2 YFSETQ. This CDR3 has 16 amino acids. The V and J ends lost 4 bases and 2 bases respectively, with 17 bases between them. CDR3 loop: CASSPNRDVITDTQYF. The CDR3 nucleotides read TGCGCCAGCAGCCCCAACCGGGACGTTATCACAGATACGCAGTATTTT.

In this sample, this clonotype turned up a few times. The chain links TRBV20-1 to TRBJ1-1; no reliable D call. V gave up 3 bases and J gave up 0 bases, with 11 bases separating them. This CDR3 has 14 residues. Germline values: CDR1 DFQATT, CDR2 SNEGSKA (reference sequence). The CDR3 here is CSARFTWMNTEAFF. The CDR3 DNA is TGCAGTGCTAGGTTTACTTGGATGAACACTGAAGCTTTCTTT.

The genes are TRBV9 and TRBJ2-7; TRBD1 matches 8 bases. J was trimmed by 3 bases and V by 0 bases; bases with no gene match: 5. Germline V gene lookup returns CDR1 SGDLS and CDR2 YYNGEE. CDR3 length: 15 amino acids. The CDR3 region is CASSVVGTGDYEQYF. The CDR3 DNA reads as TGTGCCAGCAGCGTAGTGGGGACAGGAGACTACGAGCAGTACTTC.

This clonotype was counted a few times. The chain joins TRBV10-3 to TRBJ1-5, with D hard to call. Trimming pared 3 bases from V and 4 bases from J, leaving 19 bases between. CDR3 length: 17 amino acids. Per germline, CDR1 ENHRY and CDR2 SYGVKD. For the CDR3, the DNA is TGTGCCATCAGTGAAAAAGGAGACCCCGTTCGGAATCAGCCCCAGCATTTT. Translating it yields CAISEKGDPVRNQPQHF.

The J gene is TRBJ2-1, the V gene TRBV6-2 or TRBV6-3; 8 nucleotides match TRBD2. After removal of 5 bases from V and 6 bases from J, the junction contained 15 bases not matched to a gene. Germline CDR1 reads MNHEY; CDR2 reads SVGEGT. This CDR3 has 17 residues. Here the CDR3 DNA reads TGTGCCAGCAGTCCCCTAGGAGGGGAGCGGGGGTTCAATGAGCAGTTCTTC. Amino acids: CASSPLGGERGFNEQFF.

The V and J genes are TRBV11-2 and TRBJ2-3, with 7 nucleotides matching TRBD2. The V segment lost 5 bases and the J segment 5 bases; nucleotides outside the gene matches: 7. The CDR3 is 14 residues long. Germline V CDR1 and CDR2: SGHAT, FQNNGV. The CDR3 DNA reads TGTGCCAGCAGCCCTCCGGCGGGGGTAGATACGCAGTATTTT. Translated: CASSPPAGVDTQYF.

This clonotype was seen a few times. This rearrangement joins TRBV7-8 to TRBJ2-1; the D gene could be TRBD1 or TRBD2 (5 bases each). The CDR3 spans 14 residues. CDR1 and CDR2 from the germline V gene are SGHVS and FQNEAQ. Trimming took 7 bases from V and 1 from J, leaving 11 bases between them. The CDR3 protein is CASNRDGSYNEQFF. CDR3 nucleotides: TGTGCCAGCAACCGGGACGGTTCCTACAATGAGCAGTTCTTC. The whole variable domain, remainder taken from reference TRBV7-8 and TRBJ2-1, is GAGVSQSPRYKVAKRGQDVALRCDPISGHVSLFWYQQALGQGPEFLTYFQNEAQLDKSGLPSDRFFAERPEGSVSTLKIQRTQQEDSAVYLCASNRDGSYNEQFFGPGTRLTVL.

A few counts support this clonotype. CDR3 protein: CSARDRRAPGDEQYF. CDR3 nucleotides: TGCAGTGCTAGAGATCGGCGGGCCCCGGGGGACGAGCAGTACTTC. This chain links TRBV20-1 with TRBJ2-7; possibly TRBD2 for D (6 bases). CDR1 DFQATT and CDR2 SNEGSKA come from the germline V gene (reference sequence). The V end lost 0 bases, the J end lost 5 bases, and 17 bases lay between the germline ends. This CDR3 has 15 residues.

This clonotype was observed a handful of times. Given a much more abundant clone one base away, this may be a read error. The chain uses TRBV12-3 or TRBV12-4 and TRBJ2-1, with TRBD2 matching over 12 bases. The CDR3 consists of 14 residues. The CDR3 DNA reads TGTGCCAGCAGACTAGCGGGGGGATACACTGAGCAGTTCTTC. Protein product: CASRLAGGYTEQFF.

Turning to this clonotype: One end of the junction varies from germline; a read error may be responsible. The V call is TRBV12-3 or TRBV12-4, the J call TRBJ2-7; perhaps TRBD2 as D (6 bases). The CDR3 runs to 17 residues. The CDR3: CASSFRGVGGLSYEQYF. Written as DNA, the CDR3 is TGCGCCAGCAGTTTCAGAGGAGTTGGGGGGTTGTCCTACGAGCAGTACTTC.

This clonotype was seen a handful of times. The chain joins TRBV29-1 to TRBJ1-1; D unclear. The germline V gene encodes CDR1 SQVTM and CDR2 ANQGSEA. The CDR3 consists of 13 residues. V was clipped by 7 bases and J by 0 bases, with 12 bases between them. The CDR3 region has the DNA TGCAGCGCCCGACACCGTATGAACACTGAAGCTTTCTTT. It yields the protein CSARHRMNTEAFF.

This clonotype appeared a few times. This chain connects TRBV18 to TRBJ2-4; D possibly matches TRBD1 or TRBD2 (5 bases each). CDR3 size: 15 residues. V dropped 3 bases and J dropped 5 bases, with 14 bases sitting between them. Per germline, CDR1 KGHSH and CDR2 LQKENI. CDR3 in amino acids: CASSPFGGDQNIQYF. The CDR3 nucleotides are TGTGCCAGCTCACCGTTTGGGGGAGACCAAAACATTCAGTACTTC.

The chain uses TRBV7-9 and TRBJ1-6; 8 bases align to TRBD1. Germline loops: CDR1 SEHNR, CDR2 FQNEAQ (reference sequence). This CDR3 region has 14 residues. After removal of 7 bases from V and 10 bases from J, the junction contained 9 bases not matched to a gene. The chain's CDR3 is CASNHTGGRSPLHF. CDR3 bases: TGTGCCAGCAACCATACAGGGGGTCGGTCACCCCTCCACTTT.

This clonotype appeared once. This sequence joins TRBV3-1 and TRBJ1-6; 8 nucleotides line up with TRBD1. Germline trimming cut 0 bases from V and 7 bases from J; bases unmatched to any gene: 5. CDR1 LGHDT and CDR2 YNNKEL come from the germline V gene (reference sequence). The CDR3 loop spans 16 amino acids. The CDR3: CASSQEWTGSNSPLHF. The CDR3 DNA reads TGTGCCAGCAGCCAAGAATGGACAGGGTCGAATTCACCCCTCCACTTT.

The chain joins TRBV13 to TRBJ2-3; a weak D match, TRBD2 (6 bases). Looked up from germline, CDR1 is PRHDT and CDR2 is FYEKMQ (reference sequence). Deletions cut 5 bases from V and 2 bases from J, with 20 bases between. This CDR3 contains 17 residues. The CDR3 spells CASSEEAGGDFTDTQYF. As DNA, the CDR3 is TGTGCCAGCAGCGAAGAAGCCGGCGGGGATTTCACAGATACGCAGTATTTT.

Here the CDR3 reads CASSQAGAFYNEQFF. The DNA for the CDR3 is TGTGCCAGCAGCCAGGCGGGGGCCTTTTACAATGAGCAGTTCTTC. This chain connects TRBV7-9 to TRBJ2-1, with D tentatively TRBD2 (7 bases). The V gene lost 5 bases and the J gene lost 4 bases, with 15 bases spanning the gap. The germline CDR1 and CDR2 sequences are SEHNR and FQNEAQ (reference sequence). The CDR3 spans 15 residues.

This clonotype was picked up a small number of times. The chain combines TRBV12-3 or TRBV12-4 with TRBJ1-5; D is unclear. CDR3 length equals 13 residues. Between the trimmed V and J ends, which lost 2 bases and 7 bases, there was a span of 9 bases. The CDR3 DNA sequence: TGTGCCAGCAGTTTAACAGAGGCCCAGCCCCAGCATTTT. This sequence encodes CASSLTEAQPQHF.

V gene TRBV11-2 combines with J gene TRBJ2-1; 7 bases align to TRBD1. The CDR3 is 16 amino acids. CDR1 and CDR2 (germline): SGHAT, FQNNGV. Trimming cost V 2 bases and J 7 bases; bases outside gene matches: 11. CDR3: CASSLRDQGDPNEQFF. For the CDR3, the DNA is TGTGCCAGCAGCTTAAGGGATCAGGGGGACCCTAATGAGCAGTTCTTC.

V is TRBV29-1 and J is TRBJ1-4; 9 nucleotides align to TRBD1. The V and J ends lost 7 bases and 7 bases, in that order; junction bases with no gene match: 13. The germline CDR1 and CDR2 sequences are SQVTM and ANQGSEA. CDR3 length equals 15 residues. The CDR3 DNA sequence: TGCAGCGGTCAAACAGGGGGCGCCTGGGGTGAAAAACTGTTTTTT. Amino acid sequence: CSGQTGGAWGEKLFF.

In regard to this clonotype: At one end the junction does not follow the germline gene, possibly because of a read error. V is TRBV9 and J is TRBJ2-1; D call uncertain. The CDR3 totals 15 residues. CDR1 SGDLS and CDR2 YYNGEE come from the germline V gene. This CDR3 reads CASGVIRTTPETQFF. CDR3 in DNA: TGTGCCAGCGGCGTGATCAGGACCACCCCGGAGACCCAGTTCTTC.

The chain links TRBV20-1 to TRBJ2-1; the D is unclear. Germline assignment: CDR1 DFQATT and CDR2 SNEGSKA (reference sequence). The CDR3 has 13 residues. CDR3 in amino acids: CSPVFSSYNEQFF. In DNA form, the CDR3 reads TGCAGCCCTGTTTTTTCCTCCTACAATGAGCAGTTCTTC.

V usage is TRBV7-8 and J usage is TRBJ2-1, with D possibly TRBD2 on 6 matching bases. V lost 1 base, J lost 6 bases, and 13 bases lay in between. CDR1 is SGHVS and CDR2 is FQNEAQ in the germline V gene. This CDR3 region has 15 residues. The CDR3 loop reads CASSLGRMGGNEQFF. The CDR3 region has the DNA TGTGCCAGCAGCTTAGGCAGGATGGGGGGCAATGAGCAGTTCTTC.

The chain has TRBV6-5 and TRBJ1-1; D not resolved. Germline V gene lookup returns CDR1 MNHEY and CDR2 SVGAGI. This CDR3 comprises 15 residues. V lost 6 bases and J 0 bases, leaving 14 bases between the germline ends. The CDR3 DNA sequence: TGTGCCAGCAGACGGCCGGGCGGTTTGAACACTGAAGCTTTCTTT. Its protein product is CASRRPGGLNTEAFF.

The chain couples TRBV28 to TRBJ2-1, with 11 nucleotides matching TRBD2. Germline V gives CDR1 MDHEN, CDR2 SYDVKM. The CDR3 totals 16 residues. The V and J ends lost 5 bases and 5 bases, in that order; junction bases with no gene match: 8. The CDR3 DNA is TGTGCCAGCAGTCCCTTAGCGGGGGGGCTCCACAATGAGCAGTTCTTC. As protein: CASSPLAGGLHNEQFF.

This clonotype was seen a handful of times. V usage is TRBV18 and J usage is TRBJ2-7; 11 positions match TRBD1. The ends lost 4 bases at V and 6 bases at J; junction bases unmatched: 8. This CDR3 has 15 residues. From germline, CDR1 is KGHSH and CDR2 LQKENI. CDR3 nucleotide sequence: TGTGCCAGCTCACGGTCCAGGACAGGGGGCCCCGAGCAGTACTTC. Protein product: CASSRSRTGGPEQYF.

This clonotype has a handful of counts. The chain employs TRBV7-9 and TRBJ2-7; 8 bases map to TRBD1. The germline gives CDR1 SEHNR, CDR2 FQNEAQ (reference sequence). CDR3 length: 14 residues. V lost 5 bases, J lost 4 bases, and 7 bases stayed unmatched. CDR3 nucleotide sequence: TGTGCCAGCAGCGCGGACAGGGTGTGGTACGAGCAGTACTTC. Its protein is CASSADRVWYEQYF.